This T cell receptor (beta chain) was documented in a study of CD8 T cells in ankylosing spondylitis. Remarks on this clonotype: Antigen specificity is unknown.

The V gene end was trimmed by 5 bases and the J gene end by 2 bases; junction bases not matched to a gene: 5. Germline lookup yields CDR1 SGHAT and CDR2 FQNNGV. The CDR3 has 15 amino acids. From the 5' RACE reads, TCRdb called clonotypes with MiXCR, one entry per CDR3 protein. The table has around 150,000 distinct CDR3 sequences, around 42% seen once. Study-wide points: Researchers reportedly found disease-linked clones significantly enriched in matched ankylosing spondylitis synovial fluid.

This chain uses TRBV11-2 with TRBJ1-4, with 7 nucleotides matching TRBD1. This clonotype was obtained from a male donor with ankylosing spondylitis. The sequencing input was synovial fluid, either unsorted or a sorted T cell fraction (not recorded which). The CDR3 sequence is CASSPLTGTNEKLFF. For the CDR3, the DNA is TGTGCCAGCAGCCCGTTGACAGGGACTAATGAAAAACTGTTTTTT.